The present T cell receptor (beta chain) was sequenced within a study of T cells in Graves' hyperthyroidism and ophthalmopathy. Many counts were recorded for this clonotype. CDR3 length: 14 amino acids. The germline CDR1 and CDR2 sequences are DFQATT and SNEGSKA (reference sequence). The V and J ends lost 3 bases and 6 bases respectively, with 17 bases between them. Amplification yielded TCR beta CDR3 regions, with RNA transcripts as the source. Researchers ran a first-round RT-PCR on the TCR CDR3 using the HTBI primer set. MiXCR was run by TCRdb on the multiplex PCR reads, yielding one entry per CDR3 protein. This sample has around 200,000 distinct CDR3 sequences, with about 17% found just once.

What was sequenced was blood. V usage is TRBV20-1 and J usage is TRBJ2-5; possible D gene TRBD2, 6 bases. The source is a woman aged 50 to 60 with Graves' hyperthyroidism. The chain's CDR3 is CSASDSGPLKTQYF. DNA for the CDR3: TGCAGTGCTAGCGACAGCGGGCCGCTGAAGACCCAGTACTTC.